What follows are 23 T cell receptor beta chains derived from one specimen sequenced in a study of OX40 agonist ivuxolimab in advanced cancers. Repertoires were generated with immunoSEQ multiplex PCR, while TCRdb's copy carries only in-frame clones and drops some. The top ten hold approximately 40% of the sample, which has about 28,000 clones, 80% to 90% seen once. This material consisted of CD4+ or CD8+ T cells sorted from blood, taken in a trial of the OX40 agonist ivuxolimab. The source of these receptors is an adult with an advanced solid tumor such as melanoma, head and neck, liver or kidney cancer.

This rearrangement joins TRBV5-1 to TRBJ2-7, with D unclear. CDR3 size: 11 residues. Per germline, CDR1 SGHRS and CDR2 YFSETQ. The V and J ends lost 0 bases and 7 bases respectively, with 5 bases between them. For the CDR3, the DNA is TGCGCCAGCAGCTTGGGTCGTGAGCAGTACTTC. It translates to CASSLGREQYF. Variable domain in full (rest from reference TRBV5-1 and TRBJ2-7): KAGVTQTPRYLIKTRGQQVTLSCSPISGHRSVSWYQQTPGQGLQFLFEYFSETQRNKGNFPGRFSGRQFSNSRSEMNVSTLELGDSALYLCASSLGREQYFGPGTRLTVT.

On this clone: One end of the junction is discordant with germline, which a read error may explain. This chain connects TRBV7-3 to TRBJ2-7, with D possibly being TRBD2 (6 bases). The CDR3 has 15 amino acids. Germline CDR1 reads SGHTA; CDR2 reads FQGTGA. The CDR3: CASSLTPGLSYEQYF. The CDR3 coding sequence is TGTGCCAGCAGTTTAACCCCGGGACTCTCCTACGAGCAGTACTTC.

The rearrangement links TRBV30 to TRBJ1-3, with D possibly being TRBD1 (6 bases). This CDR3 contains 21 residues. V lost 2 bases and J lost 0, with 29 bases in between. Germline-derived CDR1 and CDR2 are GTSNPN and SVGIG (reference sequence). DNA of the CDR3: TGTGCCTGGAGTCCTTACCTCACACCCCTCGGGACATCCTTCTCTGGAAACACCATATATTTT. Amino acids: CAWSPYLTPLGTSFSGNTIYF.

V and J are TRBV6-1 and TRBJ2-1; D gene uncertain. Looked up from germline, CDR1 is MNHNS and CDR2 is SASEGT. With 3 bases removed from V and 6 bases from J, the gap between germline ends came to 12 bases. The CDR3 runs to 14 residues. The CDR3 DNA reads TGTGCCAGCAGTGACTTATCCGGCCCCAATGAGCAGTTCTTC. Its protein is CASSDLSGPNEQFF.

The rearrangement joins TRBV4-1 to TRBJ2-7; TRBD2 aligns across 11 bases. Germline V lookup: CDR1 MGHRA, CDR2 YSYEKL. The CDR3 contains 14 residues. Losses at the gene ends were 6 bases for V and 7 bases for J; bases not matched to a gene: 8. This chain's CDR3 is CASSVLAGAGEQYF. CDR3 bases: TGCGCCAGCAGTGTACTAGCGGGAGCGGGAGAGCAGTACTTC.

The genes are TRBV10-3 and TRBJ2-7, with D unclear. The V gene lost 2 bases and the J gene lost 7 bases, with 21 bases spanning the gap. The germline V gene encodes CDR1 ENHRY and CDR2 SYGVKD. This CDR3 has 16 residues. In DNA, the CDR3 is TGTGCCATCAGTGAGGGGGTAACGTCCCCCAAGGGTGAGCAGTACTTC. Its protein product is CAISEGVTSPKGEQYF.

This clone was seen a single time. The gene calls are TRBV27 and TRBJ2-1; no reliable D call. This CDR3 has 13 amino acids. The germline V gene encodes CDR1 MNHEY and CDR2 SMNVEV (reference sequence). V dropped 1 base and J dropped 8 bases, with 9 bases sitting between them. The CDR3 coding sequence is TGTGCCAGCAGTTTATGGATGGGCGATGAGCAGTTCTTC. Amino acid sequence: CASSLWMGDEQFF.

Sample share makes this clone large (0.1 to 1%). V is TRBV28 and J is TRBJ2-7; possibly TRBD1 for D (6 bases). CDR3 size: 14 residues. Germline assignment: CDR1 MDHEN and CDR2 SYDVKM. Trimming removed 3 bases at V and 3 bases at J, with 12 bases between. This CDR3 is CASSFQGQIYEQYF. CDR3 nucleotide sequence: TGTGCCAGCAGTTTTCAGGGGCAGATCTACGAGCAGTACTTC.

This chain joins TRBV27 and TRBJ2-7; 8 bases agree with TRBD2. With V trimmed by 5 bases and J by 6 bases, 12 bases remained unmatched. The CDR3 length is 15 residues. The V gene's germline CDR1 is MNHEY and CDR2 SMNVEV (reference sequence). CDR3 nucleotide sequence: TGTGCCAGCAGTCCAAACGGGGGGGGGTGGAGCGAGCAGTACTTC. It is translated as CASSPNGGGWSEQYF.

This clone occurred many times. The genes are TRBV6-4 and TRBJ2-5; D is ambiguous. This CDR3 has 13 amino acids. Germline CDR1 reads MRHNA; CDR2 reads SNTAGT. Trimming removed 6 bases at V and 3 bases at J, with 11 bases between. CDR3 bases: TGTGCCAGCAGCGCTTCTGCCGAAGAGACCCAGTACTTC. Translating gives CASSASAEETQYF.

In its sample, this clone was seen a few times. The chain uses TRBV4-2 and TRBJ1-5; D might be TRBD1 (5 bases). The V and J ends lost 4 bases and 5 bases respectively, with 12 bases between them. The germline V gene encodes CDR1 LGHNA and CDR2 YNFKEQ. The CDR3 covers 14 residues. The DNA for the CDR3 is TGTGCCAGCAGCCCAGGGATGGCGGATCAGCCCCAGCATTTT. This gives the protein CASSPGMADQPQHF.

The gene calls are TRBV28 and TRBJ2-3; a weak D match, TRBD2 (6 bases). Germline assignment: CDR1 MDHEN and CDR2 SYDVKM. CDR3 length: 14 amino acids. V shed 4 bases and J shed 5 bases, with 13 bases lying between them. The CDR3 DNA reads as TGTGCCAGCAGTTCGACTAGACTAAAAGATACGCAGTATTTT. It is translated as CASSSTRLKDTQYF.

This chain links TRBV4-1 with TRBJ2-1; TRBD2 aligns across 9 bases. CDR1 and CDR2 from the germline V gene are MGHRA and YSYEKL. The CDR3 has 16 amino acids. Trimming removed 0 bases from V and 8 bases from J; junction bases left unmatched: 8. CDR3 coding DNA: TGCGCCAGCAGCCAAGATCGTCTAGCGGGAAGGGATGAGCAGTTCTTC. Protein product: CASSQDRLAGRDEQFF.

The J gene is TRBJ1-3, the V gene TRBV21-1. TRBV21-1 is assigned pseudogene status. The CDR3 is 13 amino acids. CDR3 loop: CASWATGGNTIYF. The CDR3 DNA is TGTGCCAGCTGGGCAACGGGTGGAAACACCATATATTTT.

This sequence joins TRBV14 and TRBJ2-5; D gene unclear. The DNA matches TRBJ2-7 better at its end, which makes the J call doubtful. The CDR3 spans 11 residues. Germline CDR1 SGHDN, CDR2 FVKESK. The CDR3 reads CASSPGNEQYF. The CDR3 DNA reads TGTGCCAGCAGCCCCGGAAACGAGCAGTACTTC.

The chain employs TRBV27 and TRBJ1-4; D perhaps matches TRBD1 (5 bases). Trimming took off 1 base at V and 2 bases at J, with 8 bases between the two ends. This CDR3 has 15 amino acids. Germline V gene data show CDR1 as MNHEY and CDR2 as SMNVEV (reference sequence). The DNA for the CDR3 is TGTGCCAGCAGTTTATGGGGGTCTACTAATGAAAAACTGTTTTTT. Its translation: CASSLWGSTNEKLFF. The variable domain in full, with the rest retrieved from reference TRBV27 and TRBJ1-4, is EAQVTQNPRYLITVTGKKLTVTCSQNMNHEYMSWYRQDPGLGLRQIYYSMNVEVTDKGDVPEGYKVSRKEKRNFPLILESPSPNQTSLYFCASSLWGSTNEKLFFGSGTQLSVL.

J is TRBJ1-5 and V is TRBV7-2; D ambiguous. V was clipped by 5 bases and J by 3 bases, with 8 bases between them. The CDR3 is made up of 13 amino acids. Germline CDR1 SGHTA, CDR2 FQGNSA. In DNA, the CDR3 is TGTGCCAGCAGCCACATCCCCAATCAGCCCCAGCATTTT. This sequence encodes CASSHIPNQPQHF.

This sequence joins TRBV7-8 and TRBJ2-1; 9 nucleotides agree with TRBD2. Looked up from germline, CDR1 is SGHVS and CDR2 is FQNEAQ. The CDR3 loop spans 16 amino acids. Trimming removed 0 bases from V and 4 bases from J; junction bases left unmatched: 4. This CDR3 reads CASSLAWTSAYNEQFF. The CDR3 coding sequence is TGTGCCAGCAGCTTAGCTTGGACTAGCGCATACAATGAGCAGTTCTTC.

The chain uses TRBV5-4 and TRBJ2-5; 11 bases agree with TRBD2. This CDR3 is built from 16 residues. V gave up 4 bases and J gave up 0 bases; unmatched junction bases: 5. Germline V CDR1 and CDR2: SGHNT, YYREEE (reference sequence). The CDR3 loop reads CASSPGLAEYQETQYF. CDR3 DNA sequence: TGTGCCAGCAGCCCGGGACTAGCGGAGTACCAAGAGACCCAGTACTTC.

V and J are TRBV28 and TRBJ2-3; 10 nucleotides align to TRBD1. The germline V gene has CDR1 MDHEN and CDR2 SYDVKM. This CDR3 region has 15 residues. V lost 6 bases and J lost 3; bases outside the gene matches: 6. For the CDR3, the DNA is TGTGCCAGCAGCACCGGGACAGGGGAGACAGATACGCAGTATTTT. The encoded protein is CASSTGTGETDTQYF. Full variable domain (missing parts from reference TRBV28 and TRBJ2-3): DVKVTQSSRYLVKRTGEKVFLECVQDMDHENMFWYRQDPGLGLRLIYFSYDVKMKEKGDIPEGYSVSREKKERFSLILESASTNQTSMYLCASSTGTGETDTQYFGPGTRLTVL.

This rearrangement joins TRBV5-4 to TRBJ2-4; 7 nucleotides match TRBD1. V lost 5 bases to trimming and J lost 4 bases; unmatched junction nucleotides: 21. The germline gives CDR1 SGHNT, CDR2 YYREEE (reference sequence). The CDR3 contains 19 residues. The DNA for the CDR3 is TGTGCCAGCAGTTTAGCCTCCTTGGATCAGGGGGAAGAGAAAAACATTCAGTACTTC. It is translated as CASSLASLDQGEEKNIQYF. The entire variable domain, with the rest obtained from reference TRBV5-4 and TRBJ2-4, is as follows: ETGVTQSPTHLIKTRGQQVTLRCSSQSGHNTVSWYQQALGQGPQFIFQYYREEENGRGNFPPRFSGLQFPNYSSELNVNALELDDSALYLCASSLASLDQGEEKNIQYFGAGTRLSVL.

The chain employs TRBV27 and TRBJ1-5, with 7 nucleotides matching TRBD1. Germline trimming cut 5 bases from V and 4 bases from J; bases unmatched to any gene: 8. This CDR3 has 15 amino acids. Germline CDR1 MNHEY, CDR2 SMNVEV (reference sequence). CDR3 nucleotides: TGTGCCAGCAGTCCGCTGGACAGGTGGAATCAGCCCCAGCATTTT. This translates into CASSPLDRWNQPQHF.

This clone was observed a handful of times. The rearrangement links TRBV19 to TRBJ1-1, with a possible D match to TRBD1 (5 bases). This CDR3 spans 13 amino acids. With 3 bases removed from V and 6 bases from J, the gap between germline ends came to 11 bases. Germline-derived CDR1 and CDR2 are LNHDA and SQIVND (reference sequence). CDR3 in amino acids: CASSIRGISEAFF. In DNA, the CDR3 is TGTGCCAGTAGTATTCGGGGGATCTCTGAAGCTTTCTTT.